These 30 T cell receptor beta chains share one sample of origin, sequenced in a study of T-cell memory formation after mild COVID-19. One entry per CDR3 protein, called by TCRdb with MiXCR from the 5' RACE reads. This sample carries fewer than 250,000 distinct CDR3 sequences, roughly a tenth of them seen once, and the ten largest clones take 3% to 3.5%. Material for sequencing was PBMCs or a T cell subset sorted from them (not recorded which). These TCRs come from a man aged 18 to 29 who had mild COVID-19 (a few samples of this study predate the infection). Cell type and time point are not known.

CDR3 DNA sequence: TGTGCCACCCAAACAGGGGGCAATTCACCCCTCCACTTT. It translates to CATQTGGNSPLHF. This chain uses TRBV6-1 with TRBJ1-6; 9 nucleotides line up with TRBD1. The CDR3 consists of 13 residues. Trimming removed 10 bases from V and 7 bases from J; junction bases left unmatched: 5. In germline, CDR1 is MNHNS, CDR2 SASEGT.

This clonotype was counted a few times. This rearrangement joins TRBV12-3 or TRBV12-4 to TRBJ1-1; D is ambiguous. V shed 3 bases and J shed 4 bases, with 12 bases lying between them. The CDR3 contains 14 residues. CDR3 sequence: CASSLAGYSTEAFF. In nucleotides, the CDR3 is TGTGCCAGCAGTTTGGCGGGGTACAGCACTGAAGCTTTCTTT.

This clonotype was counted many times. V is TRBV12-3 or TRBV12-4 and J is TRBJ1-4; a possible D gene is TRBD1 (6 bases). The CDR3 runs to 15 residues. V was trimmed by 6 bases and J by 7 bases, leaving 18 bases between them. CDR3 nucleotide sequence: TGTGCCAGCAGATCACCCCGGGGGCACGGTGAAAAACTGTTTTTT. As protein: CASRSPRGHGEKLFF.

CDR3 DNA sequence: TGTGCCAGCAGCGTTAGTTCGGGCTCTGGGGCCAACGTCCTGACTTTC. Amino acid sequence: CASSVSSGSGANVLTF. The chain carries TRBV7-2 and TRBJ2-6; D uncertain. There are 16 residues in the CDR3. V was shortened by 5 bases and J by 0 bases, with 11 bases between the two germline ends. CDR1 and CDR2 from the germline V gene are SGHTA and FQGNSA.

This clonotype was observed a handful of times. The CDR3 region has the DNA TGCAGCGTTGAAGACGGTGGGGCTGAAGCTTTCTTT. It encodes CSVEDGGAEAFF. The V and J genes are TRBV29-1 and TRBJ1-1; D unresolved. CDR1 is SQVTM and CDR2 is ANQGSEA in the germline V gene. V was cut by 0 bases and J by 6 bases, with 8 bases left in between. The CDR3 runs 12 residues. The entire variable domain, with the rest obtained from reference TRBV29-1 and TRBJ1-1, is as follows: SAVISQKPSRDICQRGTSLTIQCQVDSQVTMMFWYRQQPGQSLTLIATANQGSEATYESGFVIDKFPISRPNLTFSTLTVSNMSPEDSSIYLCSVEDGGAEAFFGQGTRLTVV.

This clonotype was detected a few times. The chain couples TRBV6-6 to TRBJ1-5; 7 bases line up with TRBD1. V shed 2 bases and J 5 bases; nucleotides not matched to a gene: 6. This CDR3 region has 15 residues. Per germline, CDR1 MNHNY and CDR2 SVGAGI (reference sequence). The CDR3 DNA follows: TGTGCCAGCAGTTACGGCTCCAGGGGGTATCAGCCCCAGCATTTT. Its translation: CASSYGSRGYQPQHF.

This clonotype was recorded many times. V and J are TRBV7-6 and TRBJ1-4; 7 bases match TRBD1. CDR1 SGHVS and CDR2 FNYEAQ come from the germline V gene. V shed 5 bases and J 8 bases; nucleotides not matched to a gene: 5. This CDR3 is 13 amino acids long. CDR3: CASSLTGEEKLFF. The CDR3, as DNA: TGTGCCAGCAGCCTAACAGGGGAGGAAAAACTGTTTTTT.

The chain is built from TRBV29-1 and TRBJ2-3; no reliable D call. Deletions cut 6 bases from V and 0 bases from J, with 16 bases between. The germline gives CDR1 SQVTM, CDR2 ANQGSEA. This CDR3 has 15 amino acids. The chain's CDR3 is CSVAPLLSSTDTQYF. The CDR3 DNA sequence: TGCAGCGTCGCGCCCCTTTTGTCGAGCACAGATACGCAGTATTTT.

The chain couples TRBV18 to TRBJ1-2; TRBD1 agrees at 7 bases. The CDR3 extends over 16 amino acids. V lost 3 bases and J lost 4; bases outside the gene matches: 11. CDR1 KGHSH and CDR2 LQKENI come from the germline V gene. The CDR3 is CASSPVPGQIIYGYTF. For the CDR3, the DNA is TGTGCCAGCTCACCGGTGCCGGGACAGATCATCTATGGCTACACCTTC.

This sequence joins TRBV7-2 and TRBJ1-1, with D maybe TRBD1 (6 bases). Germline V CDR1 and CDR2: SGHTA, FQGNSA. V was clipped by 4 bases and J by 10 bases, with 19 bases between them. There are 14 residues in the CDR3. The CDR3 is CASSSSPQGRGAFF. CDR3 nucleotides: TGTGCCAGCAGCTCAAGCCCACAGGGACGGGGAGCTTTCTTT.

The rearrangement links TRBV7-9 to TRBJ2-5; a possible D gene is TRBD2 (5 bases). Germline V CDR1 and CDR2: SEHNR, FQNEAQ (reference sequence). This CDR3 is 13 amino acids long. V lost 5 bases and J 5 bases, leaving 12 bases between the germline ends. The CDR3 DNA reads TGTGCCAGCAGCCCCGAGGGTTCGGAGACCCAGTACTTC. Protein sequence: CASSPEGSETQYF.

This clonotype turned up a few times. The chain carries TRBV9 and TRBJ2-3; D unclear. The CDR3 extends over 12 amino acids. Trimming took 3 bases from V and 5 from J, leaving 7 bases between them. The V gene's germline CDR1 is SGDLS and CDR2 YYNGEE. CDR3 in amino acids: CASSASGDTQYF. In DNA, the CDR3 is TGTGCCAGCAGCGCGTCCGGAGATACGCAGTATTTT.

At least ten counts were recorded for this clonotype. The rearrangement uses TRBV5-1 and TRBJ2-2; D gene uncertain. This CDR3 has 14 amino acids. The germline CDR1 and CDR2 sequences are SGHRS and YFSETQ. V lost 0 bases, J lost 4 bases, and 7 bases lay in between. CDR3 sequence reads: CASSLDRPTGELFF. The CDR3 DNA follows: TGCGCCAGCAGCTTGGACAGACCCACCGGGGAGCTGTTTTTT.

This clonotype occurred many times. The V and J genes are TRBV7-8 and TRBJ1-1; the D is unclear. CDR1 and CDR2 (germline): SGHVS, FQNEAQ. This CDR3 comprises 13 residues. Trimming shortened V by 3 bases and J by 4 bases, and 9 bases separated the two germline ends. CDR3 sequence: CASSFREGTEAFF. Written as DNA, the CDR3 is TGTGCCAGCAGCTTCCGGGAGGGCACTGAAGCTTTCTTT. Full variable domain (outside the CDR3, taken from reference TRBV7-8 and TRBJ1-1): GAGVSQSPRYKVAKRGQDVALRCDPISGHVSLFWYQQALGQGPEFLTYFQNEAQLDKSGLPSDRFFAERPEGSVSTLKIQRTQQEDSAVYLCASSFREGTEAFFGQGTRLTVV.

This clonotype has more than one count but fewer than ten. The chain links TRBV6-2 or TRBV6-3 to TRBJ2-3, with 9 bases matching TRBD2. The CDR3 has 16 residues. Looked up from germline, CDR1 is MNHEY and CDR2 is SVGEGT. V dropped 5 bases and J dropped 4; count of bases not matched to a gene: 10. The CDR3 region is CASSRPPGGGADTQYF. As DNA, the CDR3 is TGTGCCAGCAGTCGACCCCCGGGCGGGGGGGCAGATACGCAGTATTTT.

J is TRBJ2-3 and V is TRBV10-3; 9 bases align to TRBD2. The V segment lost 7 bases and the J segment 4 bases; nucleotides outside the gene matches: 6. Germline V gene sequence: CDR1 ENHRY, CDR2 SYGVKD. The CDR3 has 14 residues. The DNA for the CDR3 is TGTGCCATCAATAGCGGGGGTGGGTCAGATACGCAGTATTTT. Translation: CAINSGGGSDTQYF.

This clonotype was counted between two and nine times. The rearrangement links TRBV14 to TRBJ2-1, with TRBD1 as a possible D gene (5 bases). V was trimmed by 1 base and J by 15 bases, leaving 16 bases between them. Germline V CDR1 and CDR2: SGHDN, FVKESK. The CDR3 has 13 amino acids. The CDR3 bases are TGTGCCAGCAGCCAAGCTAATACAGGACGGCCGTTCTTC. This translates into CASSQANTGRPFF.

This clonotype has just a few counts. The chain links TRBV9 to TRBJ2-5; maybe TRBD2 (5 bases). The CDR3 runs 16 residues. Germline CDR1 is SGDLS and CDR2 is YYNGEE. Trimming left V 0 bases short and J 0 bases short, with 12 bases between. The CDR3 region is CASSVAERPYQETQYF. The CDR3 DNA follows: TGTGCCAGCAGCGTAGCTGAGCGGCCGTACCAAGAGACCCAGTACTTC.

This chain connects TRBV19 to TRBJ2-1; D might be TRBD1 or TRBD2, each matching 5 bases. This CDR3 has 15 amino acids. The germline V gene has CDR1 LNHDA and CDR2 SQIVND (reference sequence). V was cut by 8 bases and J by 5 bases, with 19 bases left in between. CDR3 bases: TGTGCCAGTGCATCCCTGGGGCAGGGACACAATGAGCAGTTCTTC. It translates to CASASLGQGHNEQFF.

The chain recombines TRBV6-2 or TRBV6-3 with TRBJ2-5, with D maybe TRBD2 (5 bases). Germline V CDR1 and CDR2: MNHEY, SVGEGT. The CDR3 consists of 14 residues. Trimming took off 7 bases at V and 0 bases at J, with 12 bases between the two ends. CDR3 loop: CASTSGTYQETQYF. CDR3 nucleotide sequence: TGTGCCAGCACAAGCGGAACGTACCAAGAGACCCAGTACTTC.

The V and J genes are TRBV7-2 and TRBJ1-4; tentative D call: TRBD1 (5 bases). Trimming left V 5 bases short and J 7 bases short, with 11 bases between. The V gene's germline CDR1 is SGHTA and CDR2 FQGNSA. This CDR3 is built from 13 residues. The CDR3 loop is CASSVTVAEKLFF. The CDR3 DNA reads as TGTGCCAGCAGCGTGACAGTGGCTGAAAAACTGTTTTTT.

The table lists this clonotype with many counts. The V and J genes are TRBV7-2 and TRBJ1-5; the D gene is possibly TRBD1 (5 bases). Germline V gene data show CDR1 as SGHTA and CDR2 as FQGNSA. The CDR3 loop spans 13 amino acids. The germline V and J ends were trimmed by 5 bases and 11 bases, with 16 bases remaining between them. The CDR3 spells CASSQRQAGTQHF. As DNA, the CDR3 is TGTGCCAGCAGCCAACGGCAGGCAGGGACCCAGCATTTT.

The chain has TRBV12-3 or TRBV12-4 and TRBJ2-3, with 10 bases matching TRBD2. J lost 6 bases, V lost 5 bases, and 11 bases had no gene match. The CDR3 consists of 16 residues. For the CDR3, the DNA is TGTGCCAGCAGTCCGGGACTAGCGTTGGTGGAGGATACGCAGTATTTT. Encoded protein: CASSPGLALVEDTQYF.

This rearrangement joins TRBV3-1 to TRBJ1-1; D gene ambiguous. Germline CDR1 reads LGHDT; CDR2 reads YNNKEL (reference sequence). V lost 1 base to trimming and J lost 2 bases, with 11 bases between them. This CDR3 has 15 amino acids. CDR3 region: CASSQVSRVNTEAFF. The DNA for the CDR3 is TGTGCCAGCAGCCAAGTTTCCAGAGTCAACACTGAAGCTTTCTTT.

There are a few counts of this clonotype. CDR3 sequence (DNA): TGTGCCATCAGTGTGTCGGCTAGCGGGGGGAGGGATACGCAGTATTTT. Translating gives CAISVSASGGRDTQYF. The chain employs TRBV10-3 and TRBJ2-3; TRBD2 agrees at 11 bases. Germline assignment: CDR1 ENHRY and CDR2 SYGVKD. CDR3 length: 16 amino acids. The V and J ends lost 4 bases and 6 bases, in that order; junction bases with no gene match: 9.

The rearrangement uses TRBV28 and TRBJ1-4, with TRBD1 as a possible D gene (5 bases). CDR3 length: 13 residues. CDR1 and CDR2 from the germline V gene are MDHEN and SYDVKM. The V and J ends lost 8 bases and 4 bases respectively, with 11 bases between them. The CDR3 protein is CASEGTINEKLFF. CDR3 DNA sequence: TGTGCCAGCGAAGGGACGATTAATGAAAAACTGTTTTTT. The entire variable domain, with the rest obtained from reference TRBV28 and TRBJ1-4, is as follows: DVKVTQSSRYLVKRTGEKVFLECVQDMDHENMFWYRQDPGLGLRLIYFSYDVKMKEKGDIPEGYSVSREKKERFSLILESASTNQTSMYLCASEGTINEKLFFGSGTQLSVL.

This clonotype was seen a few times. The chain recombines TRBV6-4 with TRBJ2-3, with D possibly matching TRBD1 (6 bases). V lost 6 bases, J lost 4 bases, and 11 bases lay in between. This CDR3 contains 13 residues. Germline CDR1 and CDR2: MRHNA and SNTAGT. The CDR3 bases are TGTGCCAGCAGCGGACAGTATTCAGATACGCAGTATTTT. This translates into CASSGQYSDTQYF.

This clonotype was found a few times. The rearrangement uses TRBV4-3 and TRBJ2-7, with a weak D call TRBD2 (5 bases). Deletions cut 0 bases from V and 2 bases from J, with 14 bases between. Germline lookup yields CDR1 LGHNA and CDR2 YSLEER. The CDR3 runs 16 residues. CDR3: CASSQDRAGVAYEQYF. CDR3 bases: TGCGCCAGCAGCCAAGATCGGGCCGGGGTAGCCTACGAGCAGTACTTC.

The rearrangement uses TRBV29-1 and TRBJ1-3; maybe TRBD1 (5 bases). The CDR3 totals 14 residues. The germline V gene has CDR1 SQVTM and CDR2 ANQGSEA. Trimming left V 6 bases short and J 0 bases short, with 12 bases between. The CDR3 loop reads CSVVVGDSGNTIYF. CDR3 nucleotide sequence: TGCAGCGTGGTCGTGGGGGACTCTGGAAACACCATATATTTT.

This clonotype has more than one count but fewer than ten. Sequence at one end of the junction differs from germline and may be a read error. V is TRBV7-9 and J is TRBJ1-1; the D is unclear. The CDR3 has 14 residues. Germline CDR1 and CDR2: SEHNR and FQNEAQ (reference sequence). CDR3 residues: CASSLRSKDTEAFF. CDR3 sequence (DNA): TGTGCTAGCAGCTTACGGTCGAAGGACACTGAAGCTTTCTTT.